This T cell receptor (beta chain) derives from a study of blood T cell repertoires in COVID-19. Germline CDR1 and CDR2: MNHEY and SVGAGI. This CDR3 comprises 13 residues. V was clipped by 6 bases and J by 5 bases; unmatched bases: 7. Authors' analysis steps: Scientists estimated how many nucleated cells there were by amplifying reference gene primers. The repertoire was sequenced with immunoSEQ multiplex PCR; TCRdb's copy has only in-frame clones and lacks some. That table supplies the V and J calls and clone size; D and trimming were determined from the DNA. The data show about 150,000 clones, 84% seen once.

This receptor was identified in a man between 65 and 79 years old with acute or convalescent COVID-19. The genes are TRBV6-5 and TRBJ2-7; 7 bases match TRBD1. Input material: peripheral blood. The CDR3 region is CASRPTGLDEQYF. CDR3 DNA: TGTGCCAGCAGGCCGACAGGGCTCGACGAGCAGTACTTC.